What follows are 20 T cell receptor beta chains derived from one specimen sequenced in a study of blood T cell repertoires in COVID-19. Assay used: immunoSEQ multiplex PCR; TCRdb lists only in-frame clones, some missing. The sample has approximately 31,000 clones; approximately 90% are singletons. Source material: peripheral blood. The receptors were sampled from a human donor with active COVID-19. The donor label of this sample is uncertain.

V is TRBV6-5 and J is TRBJ2-7; TRBD1 might be the D (6 bases). CDR3 length: 13 amino acids. Germline V gene sequence: CDR1 MNHEY, CDR2 SVGAGI. The V end lost 8 bases, the J end lost 2 bases, and 13 bases lay between the germline ends. CDR3 sequence reads: CASQRGTTYEQYF. The CDR3 nucleotides are TGTGCCAGCCAGAGGGGGACGACCTACGAGCAGTACTTC.

CDR3 nucleotides: TGTGCCAGCAGTTTATCCCCCGGGACAGGGGCCTACGAGCAGTACTTC. Its translation is CASSLSPGTGAYEQYF. The chain carries TRBV27 and TRBJ2-7; 10 bases line up with TRBD1. The CDR3 is made up of 16 amino acids. After removal of 0 bases from V and 2 bases from J, the junction contained 4 bases not matched to a gene. Germline-derived CDR1 and CDR2 are MNHEY and SMNVEV (reference sequence).

This rearrangement joins TRBV11-3 to TRBJ2-1; 9 nucleotides agree with TRBD1. V dropped 3 bases and J dropped 7; count of bases not matched to a gene: 7. In germline, CDR1 is SGHNT, CDR2 YENEEA. The CDR3 totals 15 residues. CDR3 protein: CASSLMGQGNNEQFF. DNA of the CDR3: TGTGCCAGCAGCTTGATGGGACAGGGAAATAATGAGCAGTTCTTC.

The V gene is TRBV20-1, the J gene TRBJ2-3; 10 nucleotides align to TRBD2. With 3 bases clipped from V and 5 bases from J, the junction kept 11 bases outside the gene matches. The CDR3 has 16 amino acids. Germline assignment: CDR1 DFQATT and CDR2 SNEGSKA (reference sequence). DNA of the CDR3: TGCAGTGCTAGTACTCTAGCGGGAGTTAGAAGAGATACGCAGTATTTT. Translation gives CSASTLAGVRRDTQYF.

The J gene is TRBJ2-7, the V gene TRBV5-1; 9 bases match TRBD2. Germline lookup yields CDR1 SGHRS and CDR2 YFSETQ. This CDR3 comprises 13 residues. Trimming took 4 bases from V and 5 from J; bases not matched to a gene: 4. CDR3 nucleotides: TGCGCCAGCAGCCTAGCGGGACAGAACGAGCAGTACTTC. Its translation is CASSLAGQNEQYF.

For the CDR3, the DNA is TGTGCCAGCAGTTACTCGTCTAGCTCTGAGACCCAGTACTTC. Residues: CASSYSSSSETQYF. The chain has TRBV6-2 or TRBV6-3 and TRBJ2-5; maybe TRBD2 (5 bases). Germline CDR1 and CDR2: MNHEY and SVGEGT. This CDR3 region has 14 residues. Trimming removed 0 bases at V and 5 bases at J, with 10 bases between.

The chain recombines TRBV11-2 with TRBJ1-1; the D gene is possibly TRBD1 (6 bases). Germline-derived CDR1 and CDR2 are SGHAT and FQNNGV. V was clipped by 5 bases and J by 2 bases, with 12 bases between them. CDR3 size: 14 residues. In DNA form, the CDR3 reads TGTGCCAGCAGCCTGGGACACCGAAACACTGAAGCTTTCTTT. It encodes CASSLGHRNTEAFF.

The genes are TRBV7-9 and TRBJ2-3; a possible D gene is TRBD2 (5 bases). The germline V gene has CDR1 SEHNR and CDR2 FQNEAQ (reference sequence). Trimming cost V 0 bases and J 10 bases, with 14 bases left between them. This CDR3 spans 14 amino acids. CDR3: CASSLARGYVAQYF. CDR3 nucleotide sequence: TGTGCCAGCAGCTTAGCGCGCGGGTACGTCGCGCAGTATTTT. Full variable domain (outside the CDR3, taken from reference TRBV7-9 and TRBJ2-3): DTGVSQNPRHKITKRGQNVTFRCDPISEHNRLYWYRQTLGQGPEFLTYFQNEAQLEKSRLLSDRFSAERPKGSFSTLEIQRTEQGDSAMYLCASSLARGYVAQYFGPGTRLTVL.

The chain recombines TRBV5-4 with TRBJ2-5; TRBD2 matches 7 bases. This CDR3 contains 15 residues. The V segment lost 0 bases and the J segment 9 bases; nucleotides outside the gene matches: 11. Per the germline V gene, CDR1 is SGHNT and CDR2 is YYREEE (reference sequence). The CDR3 spells CASSLDLSGGGAQYF. The CDR3 DNA sequence: TGTGCCAGCAGCTTGGACTTGTCGGGAGGAGGGGCCCAGTACTTC.

The CDR3 protein is CATSDRGRTEAFF. The CDR3 coding sequence is TGTGCCACCAGTGACAGGGGTCGAACTGAAGCTTTCTTT. This chain links TRBV24-1 with TRBJ1-1, with a possible D match to TRBD1 (6 bases). The germline CDR1 and CDR2 sequences are KGHDR and SFDVKD. The V end was cut by 4 bases, the J end by 5 bases, with 10 bases between. This CDR3 comprises 13 residues.

The V and J genes are TRBV27 and TRBJ2-3; D uncertain. V lost 5 bases, J lost 5 bases, and 8 bases lay in between. The CDR3 consists of 12 residues. Per germline, CDR1 MNHEY and CDR2 SMNVEV (reference sequence). CDR3 in DNA: TGTGCCAGCAGTACTTTTGGAGATACGCAGTATTTT. This gives the protein CASSTFGDTQYF.

This chain connects TRBV6-5 to TRBJ2-7; 12 bases match TRBD1. Germline V gene lookup returns CDR1 MNHEY and CDR2 SVGAGI. The CDR3 consists of 15 residues. Unmatched junction bases numbered 4, after V lost 2 bases and J lost 5 bases. CDR3 in DNA: TGTGCCAGCAGTTACCGGGACAGGGGGCTTGACGAGCAGTACTTC. As protein: CASSYRDRGLDEQYF.

A note on this clone: Because it lacks the conserved phenylalanine or tryptophan at the end, this CDR3 is likely a read error. The chain recombines TRBV13 with TRBJ1-2, with 7 bases lining up with TRBD1. This CDR3 comprises 14 residues. CDR1 is PRHDT, CDR2 FYEKMQ, per germline (reference sequence). The CDR3 DNA reads as TGCGCCAGCAGCTCCTCCACAGGGGCATATGGCTACACCGTC. Amino acids: CASSSSTGAYGYTV.

This sequence joins TRBV6-5 and TRBJ2-1, with 7 positions matching TRBD2. The CDR3 extends over 15 amino acids. The V gene's germline CDR1 is MNHEY and CDR2 SVGAGI. Trimming cost V 2 bases and J 5 bases; bases outside gene matches: 6. The CDR3 here is CASSYMAGENNEQFF. Here the CDR3 DNA reads TGTGCCAGCAGTTACATGGCGGGAGAGAACAATGAGCAGTTCTTC.

This chain uses TRBV24-1 with TRBJ1-2; a possible D gene is TRBD1 (6 bases). The ends were cut back, 3 bases at V and 10 bases at J, with 17 bases in the middle. The germline CDR1 and CDR2 sequences are KGHDR and SFDVKD. The CDR3 consists of 14 residues. In DNA form, the CDR3 reads TGTGCCACCAGTGATGGGACAAAGCAGCGAGACTACACCTTC. This encodes CATSDGTKQRDYTF.

The V gene is TRBV19, the J gene TRBJ2-2; the D gene is possibly TRBD1 (5 bases). The CDR3 has 17 amino acids. Between the trimmed V and J ends, which lost 3 bases and 0 bases, there was a span of 14 bases. CDR1 and CDR2 (germline): LNHDA, SQIVND (reference sequence). The CDR3 sequence is CASSMRWGGANTGELFF. In DNA, the CDR3 is TGTGCCAGTAGTATGAGGTGGGGCGGTGCGAACACCGGGGAGCTGTTTTTT.

The chain has TRBV18 and TRBJ2-4; D possibly corresponds to TRBD2 (5 bases). Germline CDR1 is KGHSH and CDR2 is LQKENI. This CDR3 has 15 residues. Deletions cut 1 base from V and 9 bases from J, with 16 bases between. The chain's CDR3 is CASSPLATDIGIQYF. The CDR3 DNA sequence: TGTGCCAGCTCACCACTAGCGACCGACATTGGCATTCAGTACTTC.

The CDR3 spells CAWRAERGSYEQYF. The CDR3 DNA reads TGTGCCTGGCGAGCTGAGCGGGGCTCCTACGAGCAGTACTTC. The chain couples TRBV30 to TRBJ2-7; TRBD2 matches 7 bases. J lost 0 bases, V lost 5 bases, and 7 bases had no gene match. The CDR3 loop spans 14 amino acids. CDR1 and CDR2 (germline): GTSNPN, SVGIG (reference sequence).

The rearrangement joins TRBV30 to TRBJ2-7; TRBD1 aligns across 8 bases. Germline CDR1 reads GTSNPN; CDR2 reads SVGIG (reference sequence). The V gene end was trimmed by 1 base and the J gene end by 2 bases; junction bases not matched to a gene: 4. The CDR3 length is 14 residues. The CDR3 bases are TGTGCCTGGAGTGGGTCAGGGGGCGCCTACGAGCAGTACTTC. This gives the protein CAWSGSGGAYEQYF.

This chain uses TRBV12-3 or TRBV12-4 with TRBJ1-2; D is possibly TRBD1 (6 bases). V shed 5 bases and J shed 8 bases, with 12 bases lying between them. This CDR3 is 12 amino acids long. The CDR3 DNA reads as TGTGCCAGCAGTAAGCACAGGGCCGGCTACACCTTC. Amino acid sequence: CASSKHRAGYTF.